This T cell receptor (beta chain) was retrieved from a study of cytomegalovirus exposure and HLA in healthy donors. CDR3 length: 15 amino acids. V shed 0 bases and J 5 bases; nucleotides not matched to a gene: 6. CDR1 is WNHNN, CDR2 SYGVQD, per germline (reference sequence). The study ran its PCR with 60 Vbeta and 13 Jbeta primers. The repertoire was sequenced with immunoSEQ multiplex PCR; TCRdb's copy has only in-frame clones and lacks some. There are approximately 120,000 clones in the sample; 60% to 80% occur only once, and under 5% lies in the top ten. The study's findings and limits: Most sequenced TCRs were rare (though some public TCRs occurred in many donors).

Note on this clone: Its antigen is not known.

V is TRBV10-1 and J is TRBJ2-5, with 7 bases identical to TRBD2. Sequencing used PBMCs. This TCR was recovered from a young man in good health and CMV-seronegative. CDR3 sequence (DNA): TGCGCCAGCAGTGAGTCTGGGGGGGTCGAGGAGACCCAGTACTTC. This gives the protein CASSESGGVEETQYF.